The T cell receptor (beta chain) described here comes from a study of CD8 T cells in Susac syndrome. Sequencing of TCR beta drew on CD8+ and CD4+ T cells from blood. Purification of the CD8+ and CD4+ T cells relied on negative isolation, and TEMRA cells underwent FACS enrichment. Study outcomes and limitations: An acknowledgment was made by the study that its TCR sequencing and HLA analysis involved relatively few individuals.

Random hexamers were used to reverse transcribe the RNA input (about 0.5 to 1 ug). Amplification of the TCR beta CDR3 was carried out by immunoSEQ multiplex PCR, which spanned a total of 54 Vbeta and 13 Jbeta segments. TCRdb reanalysed the immunoSEQ multiplex PCR reads using MiXCR and keeps one entry per CDR3 protein. This sample has about 400,000 distinct CDR3 sequences; more than 80% occur once, and the top ten carry approximately 0.12%. About this clonotype: Its antigen is unknown.

This receptor was identified in a human donor with multiple sclerosis. The sequenced sample consisted of CD8+ T cells from PBMCs.

CDR3 sequence: CATSRVAENQPQHF. The CDR3 nucleotides are TGTGCCACCAGCAGAGTGGCGGAAAATCAGCCCCAGCATTTT. This chain connects TRBV15 to TRBJ1-5; D not certain. V lost 1 base to trimming and J lost 4 bases, with 8 bases between them. Germline loops: CDR1 LNHNV, CDR2 YYDKDF (reference sequence). There are 14 residues in the CDR3.